Here is one T cell receptor beta chain with its context. As originally analysed: Amplification of reference gene primers provided the estimated nucleated cell counts. This table comes from immunoSEQ multiplex PCR, and its TCRdb copy is limited to in-frame clones, with some not included. That table supplies the V and J calls and clone size; D and trimming were determined from the DNA. The sample contains nearly 45,000 clones, approximately 90% of which appear only once. CDR1 and CDR2 (germline): LNHNV, YYDKDF (reference sequence). The length of the CDR3 is 17 residues. V lost 3 bases, J lost 8 bases, and 14 bases stayed unmatched. The sample belongs to a study of blood T cell repertoires in COVID-19. Overall study: The samples span acute and convalescent COVID-19 from the United States, Italy and Spain. In each case, the material was cDNA or gDNA derived from T cells, B-cell-depleted T cells, or PBMCs.

What was sequenced was peripheral blood. This clonotype was sampled from a man aged 40-50 years with COVID-19, enrolled during active disease. The V gene is TRBV15, the J gene TRBJ2-1; TRBD2 matches at 9 bases. CDR3 sequence reads: CATSRDVAGGVGDEQFF. The CDR3 nucleotides are TGTGCCACCAGCAGGGACGTGGCGGGAGGGGTGGGCGATGAGCAGTTCTTC.